Listed below are T cell receptor beta chains from one sample, sequenced in a study of T cells in Graves' hyperthyroidism and ophthalmopathy. A single record per CDR3 protein comes from TCRdb applying MiXCR to the multiplex PCR reads. The sample gives more than 300,000 distinct CDR3 sequences, over 11% of which show up once; roughly 11% is in the top ten. The sample was blood. The receptors were sampled from a woman in her fifties or sixties with Graves' hyperthyroidism. Both conserved end residues are part of each CDR3. The D gene is left open where the match is weak. Size tells how often a clone was seen (once, few, many) or the class of an expanded clone, and some rows leave it out.

J gene,D gene,clone size,V gene,CDR3 protein,CDR3 DNA
TRBJ2-7,-,-,TRBV7-2,CASSRIPGTPLEQYF,TGTGCCAGCAGCCGAATTCCCGGGACTCCCCTCGAGCAGTACTTC
TRBJ2-7,TRBD1,-,TRBV30,CAWRLPGQGSYEQYF,TGTGCCTGGAGACTTCCGGGACAGGGGTCCTACGAGCAGTACTTC
TRBJ2-3,TRBD2,many,TRBV15,CATSRDRGRRTDTQYF,TGTGCCACCAGCAGAGATCGCGGGAGGAGGACAGATACGCAGTATTTT
TRBJ2-5,-,many,TRBV12-3/TRBV12-4,CASSLERRTQYF,TGTGCCAGCAGTTTAGAGAGGAGAACCCAGTACTTC
TRBJ1-2,TRBD1,many,TRBV3-1,CASSQLGQGKGYTF,TGTGCCAGCAGCCAACTCGGACAGGGAAAGGGCTACACCTTC
TRBJ2-5,-,-,TRBV19,CASSIAAPLTGNQETQYF,TGTGCCAGTAGTATAGCCGCCCCCCTCACAGGGAACCAAGAGACCCAGTACTTC
TRBJ1-2,-,many,TRBV12-3/TRBV12-4,CASTLNLQVGYGYTF,TGTGCCAGCACTCTAAATCTACAGGTCGGCTATGGCTACACCTTC
TRBJ2-1,TRBD2,many,TRBV5-8,CASSLPGRAYNEQFF,TGTGCCAGCAGCTTGCCCGGGAGGGCCTACAATGAGCAGTTCTTC
TRBJ2-7,-,many,TRBV2,CASTGVQGGYEQYF,TGTGCCAGCACCGGTGTGCAGGGGGGCTACGAGCAGTACTTC
TRBJ2-3,TRBD2,many,TRBV6-1,CASRTSGNADTQYF,TGTGCCAGCCGGACTAGCGGGAATGCAGATACGCAGTATTTT
TRBJ2-7,-,many,TRBV29-1,CSARFSGRREQYF,TGCAGCGCCCGGTTTTCGGGTAGACGGGAGCAGTACTTC
TRBJ2-3,-,many,TRBV18,CASSPESGSTQYF,TGTGCCAGCTCACCAGAAAGTGGGTCTACGCAGTATTTT
TRBJ2-1,TRBD1,-,TRBV20-1,CSARASPGQGENEQFF,TGCAGTGCTAGAGCTTCCCCGGGACAGGGCGAGAATGAGCAGTTCTTC
TRBJ2-7,-,-,TRBV7-9,CASSLEGVQQYF,TGTGCCAGCAGTTTGGAGGGGGTTCAGCAGTACTTC
TRBJ1-2,-,many,TRBV20-1,CSARPPGVRGNGYTF,TGCAGTGCGAGACCTCCGGGGGTTAGGGGCAATGGCTACACCTTC
TRBJ2-3,-,many,TRBV5-6,CASSLFGRSTDTQYF,TGTGCCAGCAGCTTGTTTGGGAGGAGCACAGATACGCAGTATTTT
TRBJ1-6,TRBD1,-,TRBV5-5,CASSLGPGQHNSPLHF,TGCGCCAGCAGCTTGGGTCCGGGACAGCATAATTCACCCCTCCACTTT
TRBJ2-7,-,-,TRBV7-3,CASSPNIGSFGEQYF,TGTGCCAGCAGCCCCAATATTGGCAGCTTTGGCGAGCAGTACTTC
TRBJ2-2,-,few,TRBV11-2,CASSRLRVTGELFF,TGTGCCAGCAGCCGCCTCAGGGTAACCGGGGAGCTGTTTTTT
TRBJ1-2,-,many,TRBV29-1,CSVEKEDASYGYTF,TGCAGCGTTGAAAAGGAAGATGCTTCCTATGGCTACACCTTC
TRBJ1-5,TRBD1,many,TRBV6-1,CASSRDRRNQPQHF,TGTGCCAGCAGTAGGGACAGGCGTAATCAGCCCCAGCATTTT
TRBJ2-1,TRBD2,many,TRBV5-1,CASSLVLAGGINEQFF,TGCGCCAGCAGCTTGGTACTAGCGGGAGGTATTAATGAGCAGTTCTTC
TRBJ1-3,TRBD1,many,TRBV30,CAWTTGRRSGNTIYF,TGTGCCTGGACGACAGGGCGACGCTCTGGAAACACCATATATTTT